A single sample is the source of the 22 T cell receptor beta chains below, sequenced in a study of blood T cell repertoires in COVID-19. TCRdb keeps only in-frame clones here, not all; method: immunoSEQ multiplex PCR. The sample lists nearly 200,000 clones, just under 85% occurring once. Material for sequencing was peripheral blood. These receptors were taken from a man in his sixties with COVID-19, enrolled during active disease.

This clone appeared a few times. V is TRBV11-3 and J is TRBJ2-1, with TRBD2 identical over 12 bases. The CDR3 runs to 16 residues. CDR1 is SGHNT and CDR2 is YENEEA in the germline V gene. V lost 6 bases to trimming and J lost 5 bases; unmatched junction nucleotides: 8. CDR3 sequence (DNA): TGTGCCAGCAGTCCTCTAGCGGGAGGGCCCAACAATGAGCAGTTCTTC. It codes for CASSPLAGGPNNEQFF.

This clone appeared a single time. This rearrangement joins TRBV9 to TRBJ1-2, with 9 bases aligning to TRBD1. Losses at the gene ends were 4 bases for V and 5 bases for J; bases not matched to a gene: 9. CDR3 length: 15 residues. Germline-derived CDR1 and CDR2 are SGDLS and YYNGEE. The CDR3 DNA sequence: TGTGCCAGCAGCCCATCCGGGACAGGGACTTATGGCTACACCTTC. Translation gives CASSPSGTGTYGYTF.

This rearrangement joins TRBV3-1 (or the pseudogene TRBV3-2) to TRBJ2-1; 9 bases map to TRBD1. Germline lookup yields CDR1 LGHDT and CDR2 YNNKEL (reference sequence). The V gene end was trimmed by 4 bases and the J gene end by 4 bases; junction bases not matched to a gene: 5. This CDR3 has 15 amino acids. The CDR3 DNA follows: TGTGCCAGCAGCCGATCCGGGACAGGGTACAATGAGCAGTTCTTC. Its translation: CASSRSGTGYNEQFF.

V usage is TRBV29-1 and J usage is TRBJ2-4, with 12 bases matching TRBD2. This CDR3 has 17 amino acids. V gave up 8 bases and J gave up 0 bases; unmatched junction bases: 11. The germline V gene has CDR1 SQVTM and CDR2 ANQGSEA. The CDR3 coding sequence is TGCAGCATCGGGGGACTAGCGGGTGACCTAGCCAAAAACATTCAGTACTTC. Translation: CSIGGLAGDLAKNIQYF.

The chain uses TRBV2 and TRBJ2-2, with 11 bases fitting TRBD1. V lost 6 bases, J lost 3 bases, and 0 bases stayed unmatched. There are 14 residues in the CDR3. Germline-derived CDR1 and CDR2 are SNHLY and FYNNEI. CDR3 DNA: TGTGCCAGCAGGGGACAGGGGGACACCGGGGAGCTGTTTTTT. This encodes CASRGQGDTGELFF. The full variable domain, completed using reference TRBV2 and TRBJ2-2, is EPEVTQTPSHQVTQMGQEVILRCVPISNHLYFYWYRQILGQKVEFLVSFYNNEISEKSEIFDDQFSVERPDGSNFTLKIRSTKLEDSAMYFCASRGQGDTGELFFGEGSRLTVL.

The chain recombines TRBV7-2 with TRBJ1-3; 7 bases are a match to TRBD1. The trim removed 4 bases at V and 6 bases at J, leaving 12 bases unmatched. From germline, CDR1 is SGHTA and CDR2 FQGNSA. The CDR3 loop spans 16 amino acids. CDR3 in amino acids: CASSYRGGVDPNTIYF. CDR3 coding DNA: TGTGCCAGCAGCTATAGAGGGGGCGTGGATCCAAACACCATATATTTT.

The chain couples TRBV19 to TRBJ1-1; TRBD1 is a possible D gene (5 bases). Germline lookup yields CDR1 LNHDA and CDR2 SQIVND (reference sequence). The V and J ends lost 7 bases and 1 base respectively, with 16 bases between them. This CDR3 contains 15 residues. The CDR3 nucleotides read TGTGCCAGTACTTGGACACCCAGAGGGAACACTGAAGCTTTCTTT. Residues: CASTWTPRGNTEAFF.

This sequence joins TRBV10-3 and TRBJ1-1; possibly TRBD1 for D (6 bases). This CDR3 is built from 15 residues. Trimming pared 3 bases from V and 1 base from J, leaving 12 bases between. Per germline, CDR1 ENHRY and CDR2 SYGVKD. In DNA, the CDR3 is TGTGCCATCAGTGACTTTGGGGGCCGGAACACTGAAGCTTTCTTT. This sequence encodes CAISDFGGRNTEAFF.

The genes are TRBV5-1 and TRBJ1-1; a possible D gene is TRBD1 (6 bases). The CDR3 contains 13 residues. The V and J ends lost 1 base and 7 bases respectively, with 11 bases between them. CDR1 and CDR2 from the germline V gene are SGHRS and YFSETQ. The CDR3 loop reads CASSLRGGGEAFF. Written as DNA, the CDR3 is TGCGCCAGCAGCTTGAGAGGGGGTGGTGAAGCTTTCTTT.

This clone has more than one count but fewer than ten. This chain joins TRBV7-2 and TRBJ1-5; no firm D call. This CDR3 is built from 14 residues. V was trimmed by 1 base and J by 6 bases, leaving 10 bases between them. Germline-derived CDR1 and CDR2 are SGHTA and FQGNSA. The CDR3 nucleotides are TGTGCCAGCAGCTTAGGAGGGAGGGCTCAGCCCCAGCATTTT. Translation: CASSLGGRAQPQHF.

The rearrangement joins TRBV6-4 to TRBJ2-7, with D tentatively TRBD2 (5 bases). Deletions cut 2 bases from V and 5 bases from J, with 10 bases between. The germline V gene has CDR1 MRHNA and CDR2 SNTAGT. The CDR3 sequence is 13 residues long. Written as DNA, the CDR3 is TGTGCCAGCAGTGACGAGGGTCCCAACGAGCAGTACTTC. Encoded protein: CASSDEGPNEQYF.

This chain links TRBV19 with TRBJ2-2; D gene unclear. CDR3 length: 16 amino acids. The V gene lost 3 bases and the J gene lost 2 bases, with 13 bases spanning the gap. Per germline, CDR1 LNHDA and CDR2 SQIVND (reference sequence). In DNA, the CDR3 is TGTGCCAGTAGTATTGTCACCCAACTCAACACCGGGGAGCTGTTTTTT. Its translation is CASSIVTQLNTGELFF.

The chain combines TRBV19 with TRBJ2-7; no clear D. CDR1 LNHDA and CDR2 SQIVND come from the germline V gene (reference sequence). With 5 bases removed from V and 5 bases from J, the gap between germline ends came to 16 bases. This CDR3 has 14 residues. This CDR3 is CASSGFAQSHEQYF. The CDR3 DNA follows: TGTGCCAGTAGTGGTTTTGCGCAAAGCCACGAGCAGTACTTC.

The chain is built from TRBV3-1 (or the pseudogene TRBV3-2) and TRBJ1-4; 8 bases agree with TRBD1. The V and J ends lost 2 bases and 6 bases, in that order; junction bases with no gene match: 8. The CDR3 has 16 residues. From germline, CDR1 is LGHDT and CDR2 YNNKEL (reference sequence). The CDR3 region has the DNA TGTGCCAGCAGCCAATTGCCTCCGACAGGGGATGAAAAACTGTTTTTT. Translation gives CASSQLPPTGDEKLFF.

The chain couples TRBV10-3 to TRBJ2-3; perhaps TRBD1 as D (8 bases). CDR1 and CDR2 from the germline V gene are ENHRY and SYGVKD. Trimming left V 6 bases short and J 3 bases short, with 10 bases between. The CDR3 spans 13 residues. The CDR3 region is CAIRQGGTDTQYF. The CDR3 DNA is TGTGCCATCAGACAGGGGGGGACAGATACGCAGTATTTT.

Here the CDR3 reads CASSGTTGVRNEQFF. The CDR3 DNA follows: TGTGCCAGCAGCGGAACGACAGGGGTCCGCAATGAGCAGTTCTTC. The V gene is TRBV9, the J gene TRBJ2-1, with 8 nucleotides matching TRBD1. The V and J ends lost 3 bases and 6 bases, in that order; junction bases with no gene match: 8. CDR1 is SGDLS, CDR2 YYNGEE, per germline. CDR3 length equals 15 residues.

The rearrangement links TRBV5-5 to TRBJ2-2; TRBD1 matches at 8 bases. The CDR3 is 15 residues long. V was clipped by 3 bases and J by 2 bases; unmatched bases: 3. CDR1 is SGHKS, CDR2 YYEKEE, per germline (reference sequence). The CDR3 nucleotides read TGTGCCAGCAGCTCGACAGGGGTAAACACCGGGGAGCTGTTTTTT. Protein: CASSSTGVNTGELFF.

The CDR3 loop reads CASSDGQGEDTQYF. CDR3 DNA: TGTGCCAGCAGTGATGGACAGGGGGAAGATACGCAGTATTTT. The chain couples TRBV6-4 to TRBJ2-3; 10 bases agree with TRBD1. After removal of 3 bases from V and 5 bases from J, the junction contained 2 bases not matched to a gene. This CDR3 is built from 14 residues. CDR1 and CDR2 from the germline V gene are MRHNA and SNTAGT.

The chain is built from TRBV28 and TRBJ1-5; D is unresolved. The ends were cut back, 6 bases at V and 6 bases at J, with 9 bases in the middle. Per the germline V gene, CDR1 is MDHEN and CDR2 is SYDVKM. This CDR3 region has 12 residues. The CDR3 protein is CASSQSIQPQHF. CDR3 DNA sequence: TGTGCCAGCAGCCAATCAATTCAGCCCCAGCATTTT.

Of note for this clone: The sample carries other DNA sequences with the same CDR3. The gene calls are TRBV3-1 (or the pseudogene TRBV3-2) and TRBJ1-1; no definite D call. Trimming shortened V by 3 bases and J by 5 bases, and 7 bases separated the two germline ends. This CDR3 has 12 amino acids. Per germline, CDR1 LGHDT and CDR2 YNNKEL (reference sequence). The CDR3 DNA reads as TGTGCCAGCAGCCACGGGGTAACTGAAGCTTTCTTT. This sequence encodes CASSHGVTEAFF.

This clone was observed once. The rearrangement joins TRBV6-5 to TRBJ2-7, with TRBD1 as a possible D gene (6 bases). This CDR3 has 14 amino acids. The ends were cut back, 2 bases at V and 3 bases at J, with 11 bases in the middle. The germline CDR1 and CDR2 sequences are MNHEY and SVGAGI. The CDR3 DNA sequence: TGTGCCAGCAGTTACGGGCAGGGGCGCTACGAGCAGTACTTC. It codes for CASSYGQGRYEQYF.

The chain joins TRBV7-2 to TRBJ1-2; D is possibly TRBD1 (6 bases). CDR1 SGHTA and CDR2 FQGNSA come from the germline V gene. Trimming removed 4 bases from V and 8 bases from J, with 11 bases in between. The CDR3 sequence is 12 residues long. The CDR3 sequence: CASSYSGVGYTF. The CDR3 DNA follows: TGTGCCAGCAGCTACTCAGGGGTCGGCTACACCTTC. Together with reference TRBV7-2 and TRBJ1-2, the CDR3 gives the full variable domain: GAGVSQSPSNKVTEKGKDVELRCDPISGHTALYWYRQSLGQGLEFLIYFQGNSAPDKSGLPSDRFSAERTGGSVSTLTIQRTQQEDSAVYLCASSYSGVGYTFGSGTRLTVV.